This is a list of T cell receptor beta chains from one sample in a study of T-cell memory formation after mild COVID-19. TCRdb processed the 5' RACE reads anew with MiXCR; each CDR3 protein has one entry. The sample consists of 550,000 to 600,000 distinct CDR3 sequences, 15% to 20% of them appearing once. The sequencing input was PBMCs or a T cell subset sorted from them (not recorded which). The source is an adult woman who had mild COVID-19 (a few samples of this study predate the infection). Cell type and time point are not known. CDR3s leave out the opening cysteine and the closing phenylalanine or tryptophan. The order of the fields is CDR3 protein, V gene, CDR3 length.

ASSPARTGSNEQF | TRBV18 | 13
ASSQVARTGELF | TRBV4-3 | 12
ASSTPMTGMNTEAF | TRBV5-4 | 14
ASSQDRGAGPQH | TRBV4-1 | 12
ASSLLTAPSGVYEQY | TRBV5-4 | 15
ASSLSAGQTYEQY | TRBV7-8 | 13
ASILGLAGPTDTQY | TRBV12-3/TRBV12-4 | 14
SATLAGAEQF | TRBV20-1 | 10
ASSERGVAQY | TRBV2 | 10
ASSPGTGKNYGYT | TRBV7-9 | 13
ASSDVVSGANVLT | TRBV2 | 13
ASSSSGSWSEQF | TRBV12-3/TRBV12-4 | 12
ASSSQTELLNTEAF | TRBV5-1 | 14
ASERAGGPYNEQF | TRBV5-1 | 13
ASSWDSASGLAGTGNEQL | TRBV28 | 18
ASSYSRRSNTEAF | TRBV6-2/TRBV6-3 | 13
ASSLEGAREQY | TRBV5-1 | 11
ATSRVGWAANQPQH | TRBV15 | 14
ASSIGLARQETQY | TRBV7-3 | 13
SARAPGGQPQH | TRBV20-1 | 11
ASSLGGGGNTIY | TRBV7-9 | 12
ASSQVASGGESYNEQF | TRBV3-1 | 16
ATSDHKGGSNQPQH | TRBV24-1 | 14
ASSLRGGVNNEQF | TRBV5-1 | 13
ANRAGGGNTIY | TRBV12-3/TRBV12-4 | 11
ASSSRYRETQY | TRBV7-6 | 11
ASSPLPMDSPLH | TRBV18 | 12
ASSFTSGGGNTGELF | TRBV7-2 | 15
ASSLEAGPNTGELF | TRBV5-1 | 14
ASGFGDSLWGGAF | TRBV28 | 13
ASSSESGRSDTQY | TRBV6-5 | 13
ASTDRGRSPLH | TRBV3-1 | 11
ASSQGRDSSTDTQY | TRBV4-2 | 14
SARASGLARPDEQF | TRBV20-1 | 14
ASSAGPQETQY | TRBV5-1 | 11
ASSLGSGEGF | TRBV7-9 | 10
ASSPVRGFETQY | TRBV7-8 | 12
ASSQEYRGADTQY | TRBV4-1 | 13
RVSGQETQY | TRBV20-1 | 9
ATSVGLAGALNEQF | TRBV24-1 | 14
ASSAQLAGLYNEQF | TRBV7-9 | 14
ASTGTGTRTEAF | TRBV6-1 | 12
ASTQGRGKEKLF | TRBV12-3/TRBV12-4 | 12
AISVLALGSDTQY | TRBV10-3 | 13
SAESLGSWEQF | TRBV20-1 | 11
ASSEGESSNQPQH | TRBV9 | 13
AISDPGYGTQY | TRBV10-3 | 11
ASSQLWGRGGPNEQF | TRBV4-1 | 15
ASSLGGQLNTEAF | TRBV7-2 | 13